The clone carrying this T cell receptor (beta chain) was observed a handful of times. The data were obtained in a study of radiotherapy plus CTLA-4 blockade in lung cancer. Study overall: Disease control was seen in roughly 30% of patients, objective responses in roughly 17%.

Generated by immunoSEQ multiplex PCR, the TCRdb table keeps only in-frame clones and is missing some. The sample shows 40,000 to 55,000 clones, approximately 77% of them seen only once. This CDR3 comprises 13 residues. The germline V gene has CDR1 SGHDN and CDR2 FVKESK. Germline trimming cut 8 bases from V and 2 bases from J; bases unmatched to any gene: 2. The V call is TRBV14, the J call TRBJ2-2; 7 bases are shared with TRBD1. The sequenced sample was peripheral blood, obtained from a patient treated with radiotherapy plus ipilimumab. This clonotype was obtained from a human donor with non-small cell lung cancer whose response to radiotherapy plus ipilimumab could not be evaluated. This CDR3 reads CASGDRNTGELFF. The CDR3 nucleotides read TGTGCCAGCGGGGACAGAAACACCGGGGAGCTGTTTTTT.